The clone carrying this T cell receptor (beta chain) was counted at least ten times. No antigen is known for it. Sample time point: newly diagnosed GD, antithyroid drugs for less than 3 months. Making the TCR library involved RNA that had been extracted from PBMCs. All patients originated from an endocrinology department located in Xi'an, China. TCR beta libraries were built with iRepertoire HTBI primers and Arm-PCR of CDR3 regions. TCRdb passed the multiplex PCR reads through MiXCR, listing each CDR3 protein once. The table lists roughly 560,000 distinct CDR3 sequences, roughly a sixth of them singletons. This specimen comes from a study of regulatory T cells in long-lasting Graves disease. Overall study results and limits: Gene preferences differed: TRBV28, TRBJ1-2, TRBJ2-5 in persistent cases.

Germline values: CDR1 LGHDT, CDR2 YNNKEL (reference sequence). V was shortened by 10 bases and J by 3 bases, with 12 bases between the two germline ends. The CDR3 runs 12 residues. The data were also submitted as part of a second study, on T cells in Graves' hyperthyroidism and ophthalmopathy. As reported in that work: Also found in blood were most expanded thyroid clonotypes above 0.001. The model identified upcoming ophthalmopathy a median approximately 6.4 months ahead of onset.

The source material was peripheral blood mononuclear cells (PBMCs), sampled at new diagnosis, from a patient treated with antithyroid drugs. This chain connects TRBV3-1 to TRBJ1-2, with D unresolved. This TCR was recovered from a middle-aged woman with Graves disease. For the CDR3, the DNA is TGTGCCACCTTCCGGTCCGACTATGGCTACACCTTC. Translated, it gives CATFRSDYGYTF.